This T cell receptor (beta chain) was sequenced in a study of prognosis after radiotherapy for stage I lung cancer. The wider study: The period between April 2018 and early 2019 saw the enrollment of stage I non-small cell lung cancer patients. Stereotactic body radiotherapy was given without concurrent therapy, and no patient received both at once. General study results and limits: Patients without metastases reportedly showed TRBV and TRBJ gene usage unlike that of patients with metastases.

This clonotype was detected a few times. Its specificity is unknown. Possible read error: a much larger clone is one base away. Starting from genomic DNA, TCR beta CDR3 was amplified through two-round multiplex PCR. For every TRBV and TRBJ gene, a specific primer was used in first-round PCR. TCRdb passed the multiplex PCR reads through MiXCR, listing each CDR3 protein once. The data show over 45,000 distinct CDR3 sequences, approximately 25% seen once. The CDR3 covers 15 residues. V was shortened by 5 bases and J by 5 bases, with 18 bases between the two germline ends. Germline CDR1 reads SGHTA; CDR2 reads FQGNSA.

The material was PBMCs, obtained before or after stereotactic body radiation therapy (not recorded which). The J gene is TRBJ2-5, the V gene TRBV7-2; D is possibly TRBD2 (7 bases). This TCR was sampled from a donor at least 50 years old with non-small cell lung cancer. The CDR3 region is CASSPLGGLGETQYF. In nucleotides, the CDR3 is TGTGCCAGCAGCCCCTTGGGGGGGCTGGGGGAGACCCAGTACTTC.